This TCR beta chain was captured by sequencing in a study of blood T cell repertoires in COVID-19. Study-wide background: The origin of the acute and convalescent COVID-19 samples was the United States, Italy and Spain. Sample material is recorded as cDNA or gDNA derived from T cells, B-cell-depleted T cells, or PBMCs.

CDR1 and CDR2 (germline): SGHRS, YFSETQ. The CDR3 is made up of 18 amino acids. The ends were cut back, 2 bases at V and 1 base at J, with 19 bases in the middle. Methods used by the authors: The authors estimated nucleated cell counts from reference gene primer amplification. Produced via immunoSEQ multiplex PCR; TCRdb's table is partial and in-frame only. The V and J calls and clone size were taken over from that table, and D and trimming were inferred from the DNA. This table holds fewer than 85,000 clones, 83% found once. This chain joins TRBV5-1 and TRBJ2-1; D may be TRBD2 (6 bases). The sequenced material came from peripheral blood. This sequence was found in a woman aged 60-70 years with acute or convalescent COVID-19. The CDR3 here is CASSFGGSAPPSYNEQFF. The DNA for the CDR3 is TGCGCCAGCAGCTTCGGGGGATCGGCGCCTCCTTCCTACAATGAGCAGTTCTTC.